One and the same sample provided the 9 T cell receptor beta chains below, sequenced in a study of vaccination and CD4 T cells after COVID-19. Their antigens remain unidentified. The Oncomine TCR Beta short-read assay was what sequenced the DNA obtained from cultured CD4+ T cells. Using its own MiXCR run on the PCR reads, TCRdb lists one record per CDR3 protein. This sample has roughly 4,200 distinct CDR3 sequences, with over 65% found just once. Treatment indicated: approximately 9-day PBMC culture with coronavirus spike peptide pools or control peptides (ViraFEST assay). The material sequenced was CD4+ T cells from blood, cultured in vitro. These receptors all come from a human donor who had recovered from COVID-19.

Comment on this clonotype: An end of the junction differs from the germline gene, which may be a read error. The rearrangement joins TRBV10-3 to TRBJ2-7, with D possibly matching TRBD1 (5 bases). The CDR3 totals 14 residues. Germline CDR1 reads ENHRY; CDR2 reads SYGVKD. The CDR3 region has the DNA TGTGCCAGCAGTGTGGGGCGGATGTCCTACGAGCAGTACTTC. Encoded protein: CASSVGRMSYEQYF.

This chain connects TRBV20-1 to TRBJ1-2, with TRBD1 identical over 9 bases. The CDR3 totals 15 residues. Germline V CDR1 and CDR2: DFQATT, SNEGSKA (reference sequence). After removal of 1 base from V and 4 bases from J, the junction contained 7 bases not matched to a gene. The DNA for the CDR3 is TGCAGTGCTAGAGTAACCACAGGGGGCGGCTATGGCTACACCTTC. It specifies CSARVTTGGGYGYTF.

The chain joins TRBV5-4 to TRBJ1-5, with 7 bases fitting TRBD1. Trimming removed 4 bases from V and 9 bases from J; junction bases left unmatched: 7. CDR1 is SGHNT and CDR2 is YYREEE in the germline V gene (reference sequence). This CDR3 comprises 13 residues. CDR3: CASSRDSSRPQHF. The CDR3, as DNA: TGTGCCAGCAGCCGGGACAGCTCACGGCCCCAGCATTTT.

This clonotype came up a few times. V is TRBV7-2 and J is TRBJ2-1; no firm D call. V dropped 4 bases and J dropped 4 bases, with 14 bases sitting between them. The CDR3 has 15 residues. Germline V lookup: CDR1 SGHTA, CDR2 FQGNSA. In DNA, the CDR3 is TGTGCCAGCAGCTCCGGTCCCTTCAGTTACAATGAGCAGTTCTTC. Protein: CASSSGPFSYNEQFF.

There are a few counts of this clonotype. The J gene is TRBJ2-3, the V gene TRBV7-2; D is perhaps TRBD2 (6 bases). V was shortened by 3 bases and J by 0 bases, with 10 bases between the two germline ends. The CDR3 length is 15 residues. CDR1 is SGHTA and CDR2 is FQGNSA in the germline V gene. The DNA of the CDR3 is TGTGCCAGCAGCTTTACTAGCCTCAGCACAGATACGCAGTATTTT. Translating it yields CASSFTSLSTDTQYF.

This chain connects TRBV20-1 to TRBJ1-2, with no clear D. V was clipped by 1 base and J by 1 base, with 7 bases between them. The CDR3 sequence is 13 residues long. Germline-derived CDR1 and CDR2 are DFQATT and SNEGSKA (reference sequence). Written as DNA, the CDR3 is TGCAGTGCTAGAGGGCATCTTAACTATGGCTACACCTTC. Its translation is CSARGHLNYGYTF.

This rearrangement joins TRBV6-1 to TRBJ1-6, with 7 positions matching TRBD1. Germline lookup yields CDR1 MNHNS and CDR2 SASEGT. This CDR3 spans 14 amino acids. V shed 5 bases and J 9 bases; nucleotides not matched to a gene: 7. The CDR3 coding sequence is TGTGCCAGCAGTCAACGGACAGGTTCTTCACCCCTCCACTTT. It encodes CASSQRTGSSPLHF.

The rearrangement links TRBV7-2 to TRBJ2-7; D remains unclear. From germline, CDR1 is SGHTA and CDR2 FQGNSA. The CDR3 extends over 12 amino acids. The ends were cut back, 2 bases at V and 2 bases at J, with 4 bases in the middle. Here the CDR3 DNA reads TGTGCCAGCAGCTTATATACCTACGAGCAGTACTTC. Protein: CASSLYTYEQYF.

This clonotype has just a few counts. The chain couples TRBV20-1 to TRBJ1-4; TRBD1 might be the D (6 bases). V lost 1 base and J 6 bases, leaving 12 bases between the germline ends. This CDR3 is 14 amino acids long. Germline V CDR1 and CDR2: DFQATT, SNEGSKA (reference sequence). The CDR3, as DNA: TGCAGTGCTAGAGTAGGGGGGACCTATGAAAAACTGTTTTTT. Amino acid sequence: CSARVGGTYEKLFF.